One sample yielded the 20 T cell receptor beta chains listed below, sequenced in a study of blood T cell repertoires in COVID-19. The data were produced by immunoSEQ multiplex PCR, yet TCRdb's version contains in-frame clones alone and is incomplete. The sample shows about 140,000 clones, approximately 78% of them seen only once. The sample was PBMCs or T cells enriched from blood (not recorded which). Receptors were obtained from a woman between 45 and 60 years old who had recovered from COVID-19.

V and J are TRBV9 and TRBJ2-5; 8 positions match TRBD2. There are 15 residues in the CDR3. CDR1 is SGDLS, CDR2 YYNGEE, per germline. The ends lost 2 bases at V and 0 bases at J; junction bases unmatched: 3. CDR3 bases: TGTGCCAGCAGCGTCGGGGGGGTTAACCAAGAGACCCAGTACTTC. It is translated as CASSVGGVNQETQYF.

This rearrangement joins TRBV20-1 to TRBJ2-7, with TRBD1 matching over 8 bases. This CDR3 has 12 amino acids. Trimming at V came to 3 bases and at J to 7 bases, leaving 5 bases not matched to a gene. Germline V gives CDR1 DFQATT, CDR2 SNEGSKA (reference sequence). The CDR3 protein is CSASRQGREQYV. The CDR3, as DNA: TGCAGTGCTAGTCGACAGGGGAGGGAGCAGTACGTC.

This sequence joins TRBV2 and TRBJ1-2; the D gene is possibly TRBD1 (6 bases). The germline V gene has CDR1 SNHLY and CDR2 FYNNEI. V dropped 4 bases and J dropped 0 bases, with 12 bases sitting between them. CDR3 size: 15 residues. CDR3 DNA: TGTGCCAGCAGTGTCGGGCAGGGGCCTAACTATGGCTACACCTTC. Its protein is CASSVGQGPNYGYTF.

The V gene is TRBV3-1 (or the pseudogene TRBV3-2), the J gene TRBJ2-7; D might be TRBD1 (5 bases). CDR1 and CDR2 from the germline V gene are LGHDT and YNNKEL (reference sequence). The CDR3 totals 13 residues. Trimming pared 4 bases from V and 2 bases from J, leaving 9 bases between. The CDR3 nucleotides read TGTGCCAGCAGCCGGACACTTACCTACGAGCAGTACTTC. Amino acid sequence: CASSRTLTYEQYF.

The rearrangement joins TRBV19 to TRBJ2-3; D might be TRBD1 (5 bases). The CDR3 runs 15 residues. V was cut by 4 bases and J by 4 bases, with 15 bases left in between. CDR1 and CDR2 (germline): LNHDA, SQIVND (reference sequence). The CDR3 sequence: CASSTGGAGPDTQYF. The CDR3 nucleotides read TGTGCCAGTAGTACGGGTGGGGCCGGCCCAGATACGCAGTATTTT. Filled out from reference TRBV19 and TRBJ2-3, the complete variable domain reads DGGITQSPKYLFRKEGQNVTLSCEQNLNHDAMYWYRQDPGQGLRLIYYSQIVNDFQKGDIAEGYSVSREKKESFPLTVTSAQKNPTAFYLCASSTGGAGPDTQYFGPGTRLTVL.

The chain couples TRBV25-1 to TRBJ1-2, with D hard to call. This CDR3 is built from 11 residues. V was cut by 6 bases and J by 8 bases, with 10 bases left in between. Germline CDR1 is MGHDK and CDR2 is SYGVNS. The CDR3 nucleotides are TGTGCCAGCAGGCTAGTTGGCGGCTACACCTTC. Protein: CASRLVGGYTF.

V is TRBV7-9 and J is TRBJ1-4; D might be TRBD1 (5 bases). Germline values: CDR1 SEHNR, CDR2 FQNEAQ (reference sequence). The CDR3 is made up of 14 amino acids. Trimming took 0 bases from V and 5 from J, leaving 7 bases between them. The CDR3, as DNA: TGTGCCAGCAGCTTAGCCCAGGGAAATGAAAAACTGTTTTTT. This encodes CASSLAQGNEKLFF.

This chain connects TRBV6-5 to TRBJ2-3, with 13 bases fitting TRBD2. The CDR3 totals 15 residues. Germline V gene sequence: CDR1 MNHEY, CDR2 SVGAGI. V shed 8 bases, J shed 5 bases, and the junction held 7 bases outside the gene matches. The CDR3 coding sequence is TGTGCCAGCGTGATCACTAGCGGGGGGGAAGATACGCAGTATTTT. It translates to CASVITSGGEDTQYF.

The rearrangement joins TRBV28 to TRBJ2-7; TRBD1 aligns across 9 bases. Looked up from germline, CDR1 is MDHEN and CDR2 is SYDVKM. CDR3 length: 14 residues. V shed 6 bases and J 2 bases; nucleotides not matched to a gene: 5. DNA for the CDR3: TGTGCCAGCAGCCCGGGACAGGGTCCCTACGAGCAGTACGTC. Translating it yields CASSPGQGPYEQYV.

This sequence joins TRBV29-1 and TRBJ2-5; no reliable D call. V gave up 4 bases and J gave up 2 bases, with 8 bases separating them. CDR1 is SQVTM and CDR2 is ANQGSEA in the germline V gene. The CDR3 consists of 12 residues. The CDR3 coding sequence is TGCAGCGTTGCCATTAGACAAGAGACCCAGTACTTC. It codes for CSVAIRQETQYF.

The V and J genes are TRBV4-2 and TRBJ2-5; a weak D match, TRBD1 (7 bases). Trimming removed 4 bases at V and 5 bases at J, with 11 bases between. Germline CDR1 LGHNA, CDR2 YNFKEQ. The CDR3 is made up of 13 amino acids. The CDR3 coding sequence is TGTGCCAGCAGCCCAGGGGGACTGGAGACCCAGTACTTC. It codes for CASSPGGLETQYF.

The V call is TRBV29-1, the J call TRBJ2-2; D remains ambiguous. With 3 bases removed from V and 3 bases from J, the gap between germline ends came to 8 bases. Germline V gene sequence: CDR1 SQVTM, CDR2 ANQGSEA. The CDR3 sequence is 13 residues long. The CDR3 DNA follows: TGCAGCGTTGACTGGCAAGACACCGGGGAGCTGTTTTTT. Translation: CSVDWQDTGELFF.

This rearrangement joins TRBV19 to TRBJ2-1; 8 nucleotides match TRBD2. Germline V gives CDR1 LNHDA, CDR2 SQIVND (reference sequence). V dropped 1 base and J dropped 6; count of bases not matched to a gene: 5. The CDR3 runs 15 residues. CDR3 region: CASSIAGGPGNEQFF. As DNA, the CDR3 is TGTGCCAGTAGTATAGCGGGGGGGCCCGGCAATGAGCAGTTCTTC.

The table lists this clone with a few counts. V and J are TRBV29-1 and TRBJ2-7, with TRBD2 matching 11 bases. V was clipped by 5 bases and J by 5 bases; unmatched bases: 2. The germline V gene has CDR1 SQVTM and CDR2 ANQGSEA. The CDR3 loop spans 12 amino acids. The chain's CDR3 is CSVKLAGDEQYV. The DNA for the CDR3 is TGCAGCGTTAAACTAGCGGGGGACGAGCAGTACGTC.

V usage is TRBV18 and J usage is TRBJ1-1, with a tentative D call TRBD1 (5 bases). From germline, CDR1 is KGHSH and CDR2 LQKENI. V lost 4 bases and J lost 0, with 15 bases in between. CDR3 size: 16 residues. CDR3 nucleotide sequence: TGTGCCAGCTCACATGGGACTGTGAACATGAACACTGAAGCTTTCTTT. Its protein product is CASSHGTVNMNTEAFF.

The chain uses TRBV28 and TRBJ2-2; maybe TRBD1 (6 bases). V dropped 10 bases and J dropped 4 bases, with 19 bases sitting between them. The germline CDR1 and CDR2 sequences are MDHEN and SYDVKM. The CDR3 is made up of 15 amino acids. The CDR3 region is CAILQGTSGTGELFF. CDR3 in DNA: TGTGCCATCTTACAGGGCACCTCGGGCACCGGGGAGCTGTTTTTT.

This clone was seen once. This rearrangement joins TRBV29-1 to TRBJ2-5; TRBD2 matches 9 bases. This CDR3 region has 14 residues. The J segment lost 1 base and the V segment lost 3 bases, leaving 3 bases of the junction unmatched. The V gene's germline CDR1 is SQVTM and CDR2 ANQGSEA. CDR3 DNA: TGCAGCGTTGACAGCGGGGGGACCCAAGAGACCCAGTACTTC. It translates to CSVDSGGTQETQYF.

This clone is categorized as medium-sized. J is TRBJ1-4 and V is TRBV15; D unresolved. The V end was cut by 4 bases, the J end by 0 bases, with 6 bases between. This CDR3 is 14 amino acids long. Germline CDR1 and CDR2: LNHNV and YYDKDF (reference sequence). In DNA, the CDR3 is TGTGCCACCAGCAAGGGAGCAACTAATGAAAAACTGTTTTTT. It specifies CATSKGATNEKLFF.

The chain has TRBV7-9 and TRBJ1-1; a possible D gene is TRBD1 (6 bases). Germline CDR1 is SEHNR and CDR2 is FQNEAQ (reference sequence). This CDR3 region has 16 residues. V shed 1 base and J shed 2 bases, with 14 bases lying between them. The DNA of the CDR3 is TGTGCCAGCAGCTTAGGGGCAGGGGATAAAAACACTGAAGCTTTCTTT. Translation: CASSLGAGDKNTEAFF. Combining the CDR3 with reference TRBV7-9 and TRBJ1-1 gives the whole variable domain DTGVSQNPRHKITKRGQNVTFRCDPISEHNRLYWYRQTLGQGPEFLTYFQNEAQLEKSRLLSDRFSAERPKGSFSTLEIQRTEQGDSAMYLCASSLGAGDKNTEAFFGQGTRLTVV.

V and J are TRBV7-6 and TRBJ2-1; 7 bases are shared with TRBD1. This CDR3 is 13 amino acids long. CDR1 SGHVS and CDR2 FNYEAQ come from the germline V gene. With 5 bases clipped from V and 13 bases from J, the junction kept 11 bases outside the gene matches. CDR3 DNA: TGTGCCAGCAGCGCCTACAGGGGCGCCATTCAGTTCTTC. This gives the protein CASSAYRGAIQFF.